The sequence of this TCR beta chain was determined in a study of high-grade serous ovarian cancer treatment subgroups. The V gene lost 5 bases and the J gene lost 1 base, with 7 bases spanning the gap. The CDR3 has 13 amino acids. Germline CDR1 LNHDA, CDR2 SQIVND (reference sequence). Tumor samples were taken before definitive surgery or chemotherapy. Clones were sequenced by immunoSEQ multiplex PCR, and TCRdb holds only the in-frame ones, with some missing. In the table there are thousands of clones, roughly three quarters of which are singletons. Sequenced input: tumor tissue. This clonotype originated in a human donor with high-grade serous ovarian cancer. V and J are TRBV19 and TRBJ2-3, with D uncertain. The CDR3 DNA follows: TGTGCCAGTAGTTTTGCACGCACAGATACGCAGTATTTT. Protein: CASSFARTDTQYF.